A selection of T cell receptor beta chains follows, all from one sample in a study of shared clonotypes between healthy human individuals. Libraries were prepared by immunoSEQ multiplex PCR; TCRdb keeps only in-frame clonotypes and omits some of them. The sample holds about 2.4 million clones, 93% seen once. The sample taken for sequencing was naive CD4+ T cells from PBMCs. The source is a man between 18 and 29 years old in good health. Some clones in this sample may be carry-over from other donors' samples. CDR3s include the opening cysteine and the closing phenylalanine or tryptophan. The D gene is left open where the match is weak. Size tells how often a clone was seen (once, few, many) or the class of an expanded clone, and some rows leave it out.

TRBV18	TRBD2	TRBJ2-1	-	TGTGCCAGCTCACCACGAGGGACTAGCGGGAGCAATGAGCAGTTCTTC	CASSPRGTSGSNEQFF
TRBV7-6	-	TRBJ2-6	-	TGTGCCAGCAGCCCGGGGACTCCCCGGGGTCCTGGGGCCAACGTCCTGACTTTC	CASSPGTPRGPGANVLTF
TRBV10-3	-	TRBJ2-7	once	TGTGCCATCAGCCCTCAAGGCAGGGACCTTCCCTACGAGCAGTACTTC	CAISPQGRDLPYEQYF
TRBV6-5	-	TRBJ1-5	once	TGTGCCAGCGGGGGGGCAGACAGCCGCAATCAGCCCCAGCATTTT	CASGGADSRNQPQHF
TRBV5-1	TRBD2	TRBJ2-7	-	TGCGCCAGCAGCTGGGGCGCGGCGGGAGTGGGGGAGCAGTACTTC	CASSWGAAGVGEQYF
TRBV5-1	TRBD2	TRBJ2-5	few	TGCGCCAGCAGCTTGGGACTAGCGGGATCCCAAGAGACCCAGTACTTC	CASSLGLAGSQETQYF
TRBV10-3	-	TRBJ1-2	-	TGTGCCATCAATGGGAGGGCTAACTATGGCTACACCTTC	CAINGRANYGYTF
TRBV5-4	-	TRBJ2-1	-	TGTGCCAGCAGACCAGCTGGGTTCTACAATGAGCAGTTCTTC	CASRPAGFYNEQFF
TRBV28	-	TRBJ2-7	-	TGTGCCAGCAGTTTTAGAACCGGGACATTCCCCTACGAGCAGTACTTC	CASSFRTGTFPYEQYF
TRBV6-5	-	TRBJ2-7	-	TGTGCCAGCGGGCAGGGATCCCCCTACGAGCAGTACTTC	CASGQGSPYEQYF
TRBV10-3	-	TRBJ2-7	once	TGTGCCATCAGTGAGTCAAGGGGGGCCTACGAGCAGTACTTC	CAISESRGAYEQYF
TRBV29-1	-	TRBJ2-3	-	TGCAGCGGGGCGGGGTCAGATACGCAGTATTTT	CSGAGSDTQYF
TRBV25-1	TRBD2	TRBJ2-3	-	TGTGCCAGCAGTGACATAGCGGGTGGTTGGGATACGCAGTATTTT	CASSDIAGGWDTQYF
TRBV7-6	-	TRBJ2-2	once	TGTGCCAGCAGCTTAGTACCGGGCGAAGGGACCGGGGAGCTGTTTTTT	CASSLVPGEGTGELFF
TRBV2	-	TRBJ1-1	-	TGTGCCAGCAGGATCATTATGAACACTGAAGCTTTCTTT	CASRIIMNTEAFF
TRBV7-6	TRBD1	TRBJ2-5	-	TGTGCCAGCAGCCGTCGACAGGGGGAGACCCAGTACTTC	CASSRRQGETQYF
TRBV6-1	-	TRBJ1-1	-	TGTGCCAGCAGATCAGGGTTGGGGGGGAACACTGAAGCTTTCTTT	CASRSGLGGNTEAFF